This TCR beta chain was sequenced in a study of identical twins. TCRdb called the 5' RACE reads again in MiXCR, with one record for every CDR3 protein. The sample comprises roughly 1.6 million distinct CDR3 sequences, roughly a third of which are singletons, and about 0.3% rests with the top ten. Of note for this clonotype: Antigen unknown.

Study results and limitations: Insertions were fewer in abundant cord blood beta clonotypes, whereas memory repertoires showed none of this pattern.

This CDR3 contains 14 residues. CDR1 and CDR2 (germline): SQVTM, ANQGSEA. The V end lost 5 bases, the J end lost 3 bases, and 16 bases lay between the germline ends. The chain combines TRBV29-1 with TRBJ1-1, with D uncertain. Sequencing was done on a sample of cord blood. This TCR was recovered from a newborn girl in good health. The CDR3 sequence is CSVSLIREDTEAFF. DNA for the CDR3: TGCAGCGTTAGTCTCATTAGGGAGGACACTGAAGCTTTCTTT.